The 8 T cell receptor beta chains below all came from one sample that was sequenced in a study of shared clonotypes between healthy human individuals. This table comes from immunoSEQ multiplex PCR, and its TCRdb copy is limited to in-frame clones, with some not included. The data contain hundreds of thousands of clones, 73% of them singletons. The sample consisted of memory CD4+ T cells sorted from blood. Subset denoted: CD45RA-negative fraction. These receptor sequences come from a woman younger than 45 in good health.

This clone was seen only a few times. J is TRBJ1-5 and V is TRBV30; D is undetermined. The CDR3 runs 14 residues. V was shortened by 7 bases and J by 2 bases, with 15 bases between the two germline ends. CDR1 is GTSNPN, CDR2 SVGIG, per germline (reference sequence). The DNA for the CDR3 is TGTGCCTCTAGTAGGGAGCCGGGCAATCAGCCCCAGCATTTT. Translating it yields CASSREPGNQPQHF.

This clone has a handful of counts. The chain is built from TRBV14 and TRBJ1-4; D might be TRBD1 (5 bases). In germline, CDR1 is SGHDN, CDR2 FVKESK. Trimming removed 5 bases from V and 7 bases from J, with 11 bases in between. The CDR3 length is 13 residues. Written as DNA, the CDR3 is TGTGCCAGCAGCAGGGGAAACGGTGAAAAACTGTTTTTT. Protein: CASSRGNGEKLFF.

With regard to this clone: This sample also contains other DNA sequences that code for the same CDR3. The chain's CDR3 is CASSLWGYEQYF. In nucleotides, the CDR3 is TGTGCCAGCAGTTTGTGGGGCTACGAGCAGTACTTC. V and J are TRBV28 and TRBJ2-7; no definite D call. V shed 3 bases and J shed 3 bases, with 6 bases lying between them. The germline V gene has CDR1 MDHEN and CDR2 SYDVKM. The CDR3 contains 12 residues.

The CDR3 region is CAIRKGGPEAFF. The CDR3 nucleotides are TGTGCCATCAGAAAAGGGGGGCCAGAAGCTTTCTTT. The chain uses TRBV10-3 and TRBJ1-1, with TRBD1 as a possible D gene (6 bases). Deletions cut 6 bases from V and 8 bases from J, with 13 bases between. The germline gives CDR1 ENHRY, CDR2 SYGVKD. The CDR3 has 12 amino acids.

The rearrangement links TRBV7-9 to TRBJ1-1, with D unclear. The V and J ends lost 8 bases and 6 bases respectively, with 13 bases between them. The germline gives CDR1 SEHNR, CDR2 FQNEAQ (reference sequence). The CDR3 is made up of 12 amino acids. The CDR3 region is CASAPIRSEAFF. As DNA, the CDR3 is TGTGCCAGCGCCCCGATACGGTCTGAAGCTTTCTTT.

V usage is TRBV6-6 and J usage is TRBJ1-2, with 9 positions matching TRBD1. In germline, CDR1 is MNHNY, CDR2 SVGAGI (reference sequence). This CDR3 region has 15 residues. V lost 0 bases and J lost 3; bases outside the gene matches: 2. The CDR3 protein is CASSYSRTGDYGYTF. The CDR3 bases are TGTGCCAGCAGTTACTCTAGGACAGGGGACTATGGCTACACCTTC.

J is TRBJ2-2 and V is TRBV5-5; possible D gene TRBD2, 5 bases. Looked up from germline, CDR1 is SGHKS and CDR2 is YYEKEE (reference sequence). V was clipped by 4 bases and J by 4 bases, with 17 bases between them. This CDR3 has 16 amino acids. The CDR3 spells CASSSLTNKGTGELFF. CDR3 nucleotide sequence: TGTGCCAGCAGCAGTTTGACTAATAAAGGCACCGGGGAGCTGTTTTTT.

V gene TRBV29-1 combines with J gene TRBJ2-3, with D perhaps given as TRBD1 or TRBD2 (6 bases each). The CDR3 has 14 residues. Trimming pared 6 bases from V and 5 bases from J, leaving 18 bases between. From germline, CDR1 is SQVTM and CDR2 ANQGSEA. CDR3 nucleotides: TGCAGCGTGGGTGGCGCGGAGGGGGTAGATACGCAGTATTTT. Translated: CSVGGAEGVDTQYF.